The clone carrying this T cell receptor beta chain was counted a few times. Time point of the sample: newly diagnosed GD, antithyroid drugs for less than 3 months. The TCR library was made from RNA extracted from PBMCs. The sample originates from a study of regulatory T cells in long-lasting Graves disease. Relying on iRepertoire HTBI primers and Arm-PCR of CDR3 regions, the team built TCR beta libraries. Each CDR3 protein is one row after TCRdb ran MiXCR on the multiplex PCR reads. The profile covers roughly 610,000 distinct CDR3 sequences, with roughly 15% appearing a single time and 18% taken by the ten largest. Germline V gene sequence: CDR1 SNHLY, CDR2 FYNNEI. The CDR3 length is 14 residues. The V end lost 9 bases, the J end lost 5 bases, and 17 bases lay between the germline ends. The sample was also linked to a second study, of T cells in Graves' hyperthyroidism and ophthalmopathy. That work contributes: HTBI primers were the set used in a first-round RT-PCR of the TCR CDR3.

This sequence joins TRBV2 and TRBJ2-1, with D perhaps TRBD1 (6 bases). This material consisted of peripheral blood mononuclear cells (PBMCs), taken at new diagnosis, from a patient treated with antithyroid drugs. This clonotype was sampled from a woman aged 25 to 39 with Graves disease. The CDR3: CASQTGPPDNEQFF. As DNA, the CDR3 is TGTGCCAGTCAAACAGGGCCCCCTGACAATGAGCAGTTCTTC.